Shown below are 30 T cell receptor beta chains from a single sample sequenced in a study of read filtering for tumor transcriptome and immune sequencing. The library was built from about 370 ng RNA with molecular barcoded adaptors for alpha/delta and beta/gamma chains. MiXCR, applied by TCRdb to the reads, yields one record per CDR3 protein. The sample holds 35,000 to 55,000 distinct CDR3 sequences, roughly 12% seen once. The sequencing input was a population of CD138-negative cells sorted from bone marrow. The receptors originated from a donor aged 40 or over with multiple myeloma.

This clonotype was seen repeatedly, ten times or more. The rearrangement links TRBV11-1 to TRBJ1-6; D is possibly TRBD1 (5 bases). CDR3 size: 13 residues. Germline CDR1 and CDR2: SGHAT and FQDESV (reference sequence). V dropped 5 bases and J dropped 7 bases, with 9 bases sitting between them. CDR3 in DNA: TGTGCCAGCAGCGTCCGGGACAATTCACCCCTCCACTTT. It yields the protein CASSVRDNSPLHF.

This clonotype was seen repeatedly, ten times or more. The V gene is TRBV7-8, the J gene TRBJ2-3; possibly TRBD2 for D (6 bases). In germline, CDR1 is SGHVS, CDR2 FQNEAQ. The CDR3 runs to 15 residues. With 4 bases removed from V and 3 bases from J, the gap between germline ends came to 14 bases. The CDR3 DNA reads as TGTGCCAGCAGCTCACCCGGGAGTGGTACAGATACGCAGTATTTT. Residues: CASSSPGSGTDTQYF.

This clonotype appeared many times. The J gene is TRBJ2-7, the V gene TRBV5-1; D is ambiguous. The CDR3 covers 14 residues. Trimming shortened V by 4 bases and J by 2 bases, and 13 bases separated the two germline ends. CDR1 is SGHRS and CDR2 is YFSETQ in the germline V gene. The CDR3 region is CASSLAAGTYEQYF. In DNA, the CDR3 is TGCGCCAGCAGCCTGGCGGCAGGTACCTACGAGCAGTACTTC.

Many counts were recorded for this clonotype. V gene TRBV12-3 or TRBV12-4 combines with J gene TRBJ1-5; tentatively, D is TRBD1 (5 bases). Trimming took off 7 bases at V and 0 bases at J, with 19 bases between the two ends. CDR3 size: 17 residues. The CDR3 loop reads CASIAGTGYYSNQPQHF. In DNA form, the CDR3 reads TGTGCCAGCATAGCCGGGACGGGGTACTATAGCAATCAGCCCCAGCATTTT.

This clonotype was found many times. This sequence joins TRBV6-6 and TRBJ2-5, with TRBD1 matching 7 bases. Germline values: CDR1 MNHNY, CDR2 SVGAGI (reference sequence). Losses at the gene ends were 6 bases for V and 2 bases for J; bases not matched to a gene: 6. The CDR3 covers 14 residues. The CDR3 bases are TGTGCCAGCAGCCGGAGCAGGGGGCAAGAGACCCAGTACTTC. It codes for CASSRSRGQETQYF.

This clonotype occurred a few times. A clone one base away is much larger, so this may be a read error. The chain combines TRBV20-1 with TRBJ1-1; D is uncertain. V was shortened by 5 bases and J by 1 base, with 11 bases between the two germline ends. Germline assignment: CDR1 DFQATT and CDR2 SNEGSKA (reference sequence). The CDR3 spans 13 residues. CDR3 nucleotide sequence: TGCAGTGCTGGCCCCCAGACGAACACTGAAGCTTTCTTT. Translated, it gives CSAGPQTNTEAFF.

This clonotype was counted many times. The chain uses TRBV20-1 and TRBJ2-1; D remains unclear. Germline assignment: CDR1 DFQATT and CDR2 SNEGSKA (reference sequence). The CDR3 sequence is 14 residues long. The V end was cut by 2 bases, the J end by 6 bases, with 14 bases between. The CDR3 protein is CSARSPTPSNEQFF. CDR3 nucleotides: TGCAGTGCTAGATCCCCGACCCCCTCCAATGAGCAGTTCTTC.

This clonotype was recorded many times. V and J are TRBV15 and TRBJ2-1; D call uncertain. The V end lost 0 bases, the J end lost 1 base, and 10 bases lay between the germline ends. Per the germline V gene, CDR1 is LNHNV and CDR2 is YYDKDF (reference sequence). The CDR3 contains 16 residues. CDR3 sequence reads: CATSRDKGGSYNEQFF. DNA for the CDR3: TGTGCCACCAGCAGAGATAAGGGCGGTTCCTACAATGAGCAGTTCTTC. The full variable domain, completed using reference TRBV15 and TRBJ2-1, is DAMVIQNPRYQVTQFGKPVTLSCSQTLNHNVMYWYQQKSSQAPKLLFHYYDKDFNNEADTPDNFQSRRPNTSFCFLDIRSPGLGDTAMYLCATSRDKGGSYNEQFFGPGTRLTVL.

This clonotype was counted ten times or more. The gene calls are TRBV21-1 and TRBJ2-2; no check of the table's D call, TRBD1, against the DNA was made. TRBV21-1 is labeled a pseudogene. This CDR3 is 13 amino acids long. CDR3 amino acids: CATKDRNTGELFF. The CDR3 DNA reads as TGTGCCACCAAGGACAGAAACACCGGGGAGCTGTTTTTT.

The sample holds many counts of this clonotype. V and J are TRBV12-3 or TRBV12-4 and TRBJ2-7; D not certain. The CDR3 contains 15 residues. Trimming took 3 bases from V and 3 from J, leaving 15 bases between them. The CDR3 sequence: CASSFSSFPDYEQYF. Written as DNA, the CDR3 is TGTGCCAGCAGTTTTTCGAGTTTCCCCGACTACGAGCAGTACTTC.

In its sample, this clonotype was seen many times. CDR3 sequence: CASSSRLAGVYEQYF. The CDR3, as DNA: TGTGCCAGCAGCTCAAGACTAGCGGGAGTTTATGAGCAGTACTTC. The J gene is TRBJ2-7, the V gene TRBV11-3; 12 nucleotides agree with TRBD2. From germline, CDR1 is SGHNT and CDR2 YENEEA. Trimming cost V 4 bases and J 7 bases; bases outside gene matches: 8. There are 15 residues in the CDR3. The complete variable domain, with remaining parts taken from reference TRBV11-3 and TRBJ2-7, reads EAGVVQSPRYKIIEKKQPVAFWCNPISGHNTLYWYLQNLGQGPELLIRYENEEAVDDSQLPKDRFSAERLKGVDSTLKIQPAELGDSAVYLCASSSRLAGVYEQYFGPGTRLTVT.

This clonotype was counted many times. V usage is TRBV7-2 and J usage is TRBJ2-7, with D possibly matching TRBD1 (7 bases). The germline V gene encodes CDR1 SGHTA and CDR2 FQGNSA. Deletions cut 4 bases from V and 6 bases from J, with 13 bases between. The CDR3 loop spans 13 amino acids. CDR3 bases: TGTGCCAGCAGCTCACTCCAGGGGGGCGAGCAGTACTTC. Its protein product is CASSSLQGGEQYF.

This clonotype was counted at least ten times. The chain combines TRBV7-9 with TRBJ2-2; D unclear. Germline V gene sequence: CDR1 SEHNR, CDR2 FQNEAQ (reference sequence). This CDR3 spans 14 amino acids. Trimming took 7 bases from V and 2 from J, leaving 11 bases between them. CDR3 residues: CASTTRRNTGELFF. CDR3 coding DNA: TGTGCCAGCACGACCCGCCGCAACACCGGGGAGCTGTTTTTT.

This clonotype occurred many times. The chain has TRBV15 and TRBJ2-2; 11 positions agree with TRBD2. Germline values: CDR1 LNHNV, CDR2 YYDKDF (reference sequence). The length of the CDR3 is 17 residues. V dropped 1 base and J dropped 2; count of bases not matched to a gene: 3. CDR3 DNA sequence: TGTGCCACCAGCAGAGTAACTAGCGGGAGAAACACCGGGGAGCTGTTTTTT. It translates to CATSRVTSGRNTGELFF.

This clonotype showed up many times. V and J are TRBV5-5 and TRBJ2-5; possibly TRBD1 for D (6 bases). The germline V gene has CDR1 SGHKS and CDR2 YYEKEE (reference sequence). The length of the CDR3 is 15 residues. V lost 0 bases and J 2 bases, leaving 11 bases between the germline ends. CDR3 in amino acids: CASSLGYGQQETQYF. In DNA form, the CDR3 reads TGTGCCAGCAGCTTGGGGTATGGACAGCAAGAGACCCAGTACTTC.

This clonotype appeared many times. This rearrangement joins TRBV3-1 to TRBJ1-4, with D possibly matching TRBD1 (6 bases). This CDR3 contains 15 residues. Trimming left V 1 base short and J 10 bases short, with 16 bases between. Germline CDR1 is LGHDT and CDR2 is YNNKEL (reference sequence). The DNA of the CDR3 is TGTGCCAGCAGCCAAGTAAAGGGGGTATTAGGAAAACTGTTTTTT. It translates to CASSQVKGVLGKLFF.

The table lists this clonotype with many counts. The chain carries TRBV19 and TRBJ2-1; the match to TRBD2 covers 16 bases. V lost 4 bases and J lost 6; bases outside the gene matches: 9. Germline CDR1 is LNHDA and CDR2 is SQIVND (reference sequence). The CDR3 extends over 18 amino acids. DNA of the CDR3: TGTGCCAGTAGTAACCCCGCGGGACTAGCGGGAGGGTTCAATGAGCAGTTCTTC. Translated, it gives CASSNPAGLAGGFNEQFF.

This clonotype was recorded at least ten times. V usage is TRBV20-1 and J usage is TRBJ2-7; TRBD1 matches at 7 bases. Germline assignment: CDR1 DFQATT and CDR2 SNEGSKA (reference sequence). CDR3 length: 13 residues. V dropped 2 bases and J dropped 3; count of bases not matched to a gene: 4. CDR3 nucleotide sequence: TGCAGTGCTAGAACAGGGGCCCTCTACGAGCAGTACTTC. Protein sequence: CSARTGALYEQYF.

This clonotype was counted many times. The rearrangement links TRBV4-1 to TRBJ2-5; a weak D match, TRBD1 (7 bases). Per the germline V gene, CDR1 is MGHRA and CDR2 is YSYEKL. Trimming removed 3 bases at V and 7 bases at J, with 18 bases between. The CDR3 runs 15 residues. The chain's CDR3 is CASSQGQSGSGTQYF. The CDR3 DNA reads as TGCGCCAGCAGCCAGGGACAGTCAGGTAGCGGGACCCAGTACTTC.

This clonotype showed up many times. The V and J genes are TRBV19 and TRBJ2-2; perhaps TRBD1 as D (6 bases). The germline V gene has CDR1 LNHDA and CDR2 SQIVND (reference sequence). V dropped 3 bases and J dropped 4 bases, with 12 bases sitting between them. This CDR3 spans 15 amino acids. The CDR3 loop is CASSIRRGGTGELFF. CDR3 coding DNA: TGTGCCAGTAGTATCCGCAGGGGTGGCACCGGGGAGCTGTTTTTT.

This clonotype appeared many times. The rearrangement joins TRBV24-1 to TRBJ2-1; D not resolved. CDR3 length: 14 amino acids. The ends were cut back, 3 bases at V and 4 bases at J, with 9 bases in the middle. Germline lookup yields CDR1 KGHDR and CDR2 SFDVKD. DNA for the CDR3: TGTGCCACCAGTGATCCGAGTCAATACAATGAGCAGTTCTTC. Translation gives CATSDPSQYNEQFF.

This clonotype was seen repeatedly, ten times or more. The chain uses TRBV4-2 and TRBJ2-2; no reliable D call. Germline values: CDR1 LGHNA, CDR2 YNFKEQ. Trimming took off 4 bases at V and 5 bases at J, with 23 bases between the two ends. The CDR3 covers 18 residues. The CDR3 here is CASSPQVGGGDSTGELFF. The CDR3 nucleotides read TGTGCCAGCAGCCCCCAAGTGGGCGGCGGAGATTCTACCGGGGAGCTGTTTTTT.

At least ten counts were recorded for this clonotype. CDR3 nucleotides: TGTGCCAGCAGTTCCCACGGGGGGGGTGAAAAACTGTTTTTT. It yields the protein CASSSHGGGEKLFF. The gene calls are TRBV27 and TRBJ1-4; D is possibly TRBD1 (5 bases). The V end was cut by 4 bases, the J end by 7 bases, with 13 bases between. The CDR3 has 14 residues. Per germline, CDR1 MNHEY and CDR2 SMNVEV (reference sequence).

This clonotype counts as medium-sized. The chain combines TRBV6-5 with TRBJ2-1, with 9 bases lining up with TRBD1. Trimming cost V 8 bases and J 1 base; bases outside gene matches: 3. CDR1 is MNHEY and CDR2 is SVGAGI in the germline V gene. The CDR3 totals 14 residues. The chain's CDR3 is CASGGTGSYNEQFF. The CDR3 DNA follows: TGTGCCAGCGGGGGGACAGGGTCCTACAATGAGCAGTTCTTC.

This clonotype came up many times. This chain uses TRBV29-1 with TRBJ1-1; TRBD1 is a possible D gene (6 bases). This CDR3 has 13 amino acids. In germline, CDR1 is SQVTM, CDR2 ANQGSEA. The V gene lost 7 bases and the J gene lost 3 bases, with 15 bases spanning the gap. CDR3 residues: CSGRGREYTEAFF. The CDR3 DNA reads as TGCAGCGGCAGGGGTCGGGAGTACACTGAAGCTTTCTTT.

This clonotype was counted ten times or more. This chain links TRBV28 with TRBJ2-5, with TRBD2 identical over 9 bases. CDR1 MDHEN and CDR2 SYDVKM come from the germline V gene. This CDR3 spans 15 amino acids. Germline trimming cut 2 bases from V and 6 bases from J; bases unmatched to any gene: 7. Written as DNA, the CDR3 is TGTGCCAGCAGTTTACTAGCGGGAAAGTTGAAGACCCAGTACTTC. Protein: CASSLLAGKLKTQYF.

The table lists this clonotype with many counts. The chain joins TRBV11-1 to TRBJ2-5; 9 bases fit TRBD2. This CDR3 comprises 15 residues. Germline V gives CDR1 SGHAT, CDR2 FQDESV (reference sequence). The J segment lost 2 bases and the V segment lost 5 bases, leaving 6 bases of the junction unmatched. The CDR3 DNA sequence: TGTGCCAGCAGCACAGGACTAGCGCTACAAGAGACCCAGTACTTC. As protein: CASSTGLALQETQYF.

On this clonotype: A much larger clone lies one base from this, so it may be a read error. CDR3 nucleotides: TGTGCCGGCAACTTCGGGCAGGGGACGGGGGTAGCTTTCTTT. This gives the protein CAGNFGQGTGVAFF. V gene TRBV27 combines with J gene TRBJ1-1; perhaps TRBD1 as D (6 bases). Germline CDR1 MNHEY, CDR2 SMNVEV (reference sequence). CDR3 length: 14 residues. Trimming cost V 11 bases and J 10 bases, with 26 bases left between them.

This clonotype was counted between two and nine times. One base away lies a much larger clone, so this may be a sequencing read error. The rearrangement uses TRBV5-6 and TRBJ2-1; D is unclear. This CDR3 comprises 15 residues. Looked up from germline, CDR1 is SGHDT and CDR2 is YYEEEE. CDR3 residues: CASKLGLDPYNGQFF. The CDR3 bases are TGTGCCAGCAAACTGGGCTTGGATCCCTACAATGGGCAGTTCTTC. The whole variable domain, filled in from reference TRBV5-6 and TRBJ2-1, reads DAGVTQSPTHLIKTRGQQVTLRCSPKSGHDTVSWYQQALGQGPQFIFQYYEEEERQRGNFPDRFSGHQFPNYSSELNVNALLLGDSALYLCASKLGLDPYNGQFFGPGTRLTVL.

The sample holds many counts of this clonotype. The chain joins TRBV4-1 to TRBJ2-1, with 10 bases fitting TRBD2. Unmatched junction bases numbered 10, after V lost 3 bases and J lost 5 bases. CDR3 length: 17 residues. Germline assignment: CDR1 MGHRA and CDR2 YSYEKL. The CDR3 is CASSQSATSGVNNEQFF. CDR3 sequence (DNA): TGCGCCAGCAGCCAGAGCGCCACTAGCGGGGTTAACAATGAGCAGTTCTTC.